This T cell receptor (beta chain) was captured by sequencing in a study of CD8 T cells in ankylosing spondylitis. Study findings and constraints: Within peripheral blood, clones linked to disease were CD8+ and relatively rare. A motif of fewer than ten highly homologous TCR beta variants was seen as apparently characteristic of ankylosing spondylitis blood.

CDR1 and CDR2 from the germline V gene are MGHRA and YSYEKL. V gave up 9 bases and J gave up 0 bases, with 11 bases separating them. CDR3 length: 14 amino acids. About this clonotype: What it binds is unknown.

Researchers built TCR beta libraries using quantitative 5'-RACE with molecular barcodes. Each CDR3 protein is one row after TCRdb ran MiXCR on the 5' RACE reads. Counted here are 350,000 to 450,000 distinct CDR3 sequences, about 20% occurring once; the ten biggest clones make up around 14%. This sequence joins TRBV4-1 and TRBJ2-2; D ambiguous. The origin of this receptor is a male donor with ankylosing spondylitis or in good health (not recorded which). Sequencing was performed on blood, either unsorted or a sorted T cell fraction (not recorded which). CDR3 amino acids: CASRDTSNTGELFF. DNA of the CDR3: TGCGCCAGTAGAGACACCTCGAACACCGGGGAGCTGTTTTTT.